This TCR beta chain derives from a study of T-cell reconstitution after alpha-beta-depleted transplantation in children (dated by TCRdb to about 2016). General notes on the study: T-cell immune reconstitution after TCRalphabeta/CD19-depleted allogeneic hematopoietic cell transplantation in children was quantitatively tracked in the study by means of TCR repertoire profiling. General findings and caveats noted by the study authors: The frequencies of hyperexpanded clones fell over the following months, and after one year, T-cell counts and TCRbeta diversity were mostly attributed to newly produced T cells. In some patients, the high TCRbeta diversity seen at day 60 was put down to recipient T cells and intrathymic progenitors that had survived conditioning. The apparently early alphabetaT-cell count recovery about two months after transplant was reportedly dependent on only several hundred rapidly expanded clones derived from non-depleted graft cells.

Library preparation employed PCR. These reads were obtained on an Illumina HiSeq 2500. Molecular barcoding was employed in the preparation of TCR libraries, with unique molecular identifiers being used to normalize TCRbeta repertoire quantification. TCRdb trimmed the raw reads at Q25, called clones with MiXCR and kept productive beta chains. Identical CDR3 proteins give one entry, which carries the most common genes and DNA. The sample table lists hundreds of thousands of distinct CDR3 sequences, over 10% of them with a count of one. In total, the top ten clones hold about 2.2% of the sample. The sample's treatment or condition, from its label and the paper: allogeneic hematopoietic cell transplantation with graft depleted of TCRalphabeta T cells and CD19 B cells. Transplant recipients were children who received TCRalphabeta/CD19-depleted allogeneic hematopoietic cell grafts. V trim: 5 bases; J trim: 1 base; unmatched bases: 9. The CDR3 numbers 18 residues from cysteine through phenylalanine. Only the CDR3 DNA stays, 54 bases, in frame from base 1.

This clonotype showed up just a few times. No cognate antigen has been identified for it. Base qualities were left out, and no much larger clone turns up one base away. The sequence was collected from a male patient between 10 and 17 years old who had a stem cell transplant for acute myeloid leukemia, so the T cells may come from the graft donor. This sample comprised PBMCs, mostly from graft donor cells, obtained 360 days after TCRalphabeta/CD19-depleted stem cell transplant. The chain is made from TRBV12-3 or TRBV12-4 and TRBJ2-2; TRBD2 agrees with 11 junctional bases. In nucleotide form, the sequence is TGTGCCAGCAGTCCGGGACTAGCGGTTCTTTGGAACACCGGGGAGCTGTTTTTT. Its coded protein is CASSPGLAVLWNTGELFF.